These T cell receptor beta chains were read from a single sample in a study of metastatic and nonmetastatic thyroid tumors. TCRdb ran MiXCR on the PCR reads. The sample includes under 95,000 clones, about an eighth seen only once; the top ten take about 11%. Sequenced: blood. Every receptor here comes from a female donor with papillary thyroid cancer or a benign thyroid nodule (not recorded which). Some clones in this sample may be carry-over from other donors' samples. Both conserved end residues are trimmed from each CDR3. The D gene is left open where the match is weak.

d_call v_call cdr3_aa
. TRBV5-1 ASREELIYEQY
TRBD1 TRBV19 ASSRTGMTYEQY
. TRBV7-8 ASSLSVEGIQH
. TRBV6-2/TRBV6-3 ASNKNSVSETQY
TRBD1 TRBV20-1 SAGDSSFATNEKLF
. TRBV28 ASISPLGTIY
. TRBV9 ASSVVGGETPDTQY
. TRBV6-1 ASSEQLNTEAF
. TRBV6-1 ATNDRLGNAIY
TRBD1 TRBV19 ASSIWWDSVNTKAF
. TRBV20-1 SSRPAEGGYEQY
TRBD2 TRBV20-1 SARRSGSGRYEQY
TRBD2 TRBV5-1 ASSLDGIAGAVYEQY
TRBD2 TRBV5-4 ASSLGLAGPFVPVTQY
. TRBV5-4 ASSLVGSGSITGELF
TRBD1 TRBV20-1 SAEGQGSPETQY
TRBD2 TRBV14 ASSQAGPWGTIRWYEQF
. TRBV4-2 ASSHRGINKGPSAAF
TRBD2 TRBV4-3 ASTPGRGSYEQY
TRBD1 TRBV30 AWSVFGTGHQETQY
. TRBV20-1 SAIYPGNTIY
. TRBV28 ASSLNEYSGANVLT
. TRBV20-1 SARDLRLAGYEQY
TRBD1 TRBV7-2 ASSLSGQGLQETQY
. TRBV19 ASSTTARSYEQY
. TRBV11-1 AGTLGLLVDRGDTGELF
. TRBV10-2 ASSTGTSNSPLH
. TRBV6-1 ASSEMGISNQPQH
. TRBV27 ASSLSAGKHYGYT
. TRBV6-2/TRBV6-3 ASSTLNEQF
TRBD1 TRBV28 ASSVPTDRGSEQF
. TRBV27 ASSSSIGPYEQY
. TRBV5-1 ASSWASPSYEQY
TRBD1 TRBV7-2 ASSHRQGLEQY
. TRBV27 ASSLSGLTNTEAF
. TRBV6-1 ASSEGPPDTQY
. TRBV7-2 ASSSYYLGARNTEAF
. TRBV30 AWSGRKSTNEKLF
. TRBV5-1 ASSLTAGYQETQY
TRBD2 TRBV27 ASRREGGNEQF
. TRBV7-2 ASRLVAGTYEQY
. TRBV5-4 ASSLYRDNYNEQF
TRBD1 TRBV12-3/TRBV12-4 ASSQRDRGLETQY
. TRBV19 ASNRDRGPTPLH
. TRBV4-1 ASSQDGTDYGYT
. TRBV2 ASSQVRQIASDTQY
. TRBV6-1 ASSTHGFGERF